The 15 T cell receptor beta chains below were found in one sample sequenced in a study of shared clonotypes between healthy human individuals. TCRdb's table, derived via immunoSEQ multiplex PCR, lists solely in-frame clones and lacks some. The sample holds about 2.3 million clones, around 90% seen once. Material for sequencing was naive CD4+ T cells from PBMCs. The sample's subset: CD45RA+ positively selected. The receptors here all came from a man younger than 35 in good health. Some clones in this sample may be carry-over from other donors' samples.

The chain uses TRBV5-1 and TRBJ1-1; D gene uncertain. Germline CDR1 and CDR2: SGHRS and YFSETQ. This CDR3 comprises 12 residues. The ends were cut back, 2 bases at V and 10 bases at J, with 12 bases in the middle. Here the CDR3 DNA reads TGCGCCAGCAGCTTCGACCTGGATCGAGCTTTCTTT. Translating gives CASSFDLDRAFF.

This clone was recorded only once. The chain is built from TRBV5-4 and TRBJ2-3, with D uncertain. V gave up 0 bases and J gave up 5 bases, with 13 bases separating them. Germline CDR1 SGHNT, CDR2 YYREEE (reference sequence). This CDR3 is 15 amino acids long. CDR3 amino acids: CASSLASQPGDTQYF. DNA of the CDR3: TGTGCCAGCAGCTTGGCCTCACAGCCGGGAGATACGCAGTATTTT.

V is TRBV6-6 and J is TRBJ1-1; no clear D gene. The CDR3 has 15 residues. The germline V and J ends were trimmed by 1 base and 7 bases, with 16 bases remaining between them. CDR1 and CDR2 from the germline V gene are MNHNY and SVGAGI (reference sequence). CDR3 sequence reads: CASSYWQVAGGEAFF. The CDR3 nucleotides are TGTGCCAGCAGTTACTGGCAGGTTGCGGGCGGTGAAGCTTTCTTT.

The chain has TRBV25-1 and TRBJ2-3; no reliable D call. In germline, CDR1 is MGHDK, CDR2 SYGVNS. The CDR3 is 14 amino acids. Trimming shortened V by 5 bases and J by 0 bases, and 9 bases separated the two germline ends. As DNA, the CDR3 is TGTGCCAGCAGTAGGCGGTCTAGCACAGATACGCAGTATTTT. Translation: CASSRRSSTDTQYF.

V and J are TRBV23-1 and TRBJ2-1; TRBD2 matches 7 bases. TRBV23-1 is classed as an ORF, of uncertain function. V shed 4 bases, J shed 10 bases, and the junction held 4 bases outside the gene matches. The CDR3 sequence is 12 residues long. The CDR3 coding sequence is TGCGCCAGCAGTCGCAGGACTAGAGAGCAGTTCTTC. It yields the protein CASSRRTREQFF.

This clone was seen a few times. The chain carries TRBV10-1 and TRBJ2-1; D is undetermined. The CDR3 spans 14 residues. CDR1 WNHNN and CDR2 SYGVQD come from the germline V gene (reference sequence). Trimming took 0 bases from V and 0 from J, leaving 3 bases between them. CDR3 nucleotides: TGCGCCAGCAGTGAGTCTCTCTCCTACAATGAGCAGTTCTTC. It is translated as CASSESLSYNEQFF.

Comment on this clone: The same CDR3 is also encoded by other DNA sequences in this sample. This chain connects TRBV5-1 to TRBJ2-1; D ambiguous. The CDR3 is 15 residues long. Germline lookup yields CDR1 SGHRS and CDR2 YFSETQ. V shed 1 base and J shed 0 bases, with 8 bases lying between them. CDR3 sequence (DNA): TGCGCCAGCAGCTTGACGCTCAGCTCCTACAATGAGCAGTTCTTC. This translates into CASSLTLSSYNEQFF.

This rearrangement joins TRBV2 to TRBJ2-1; 7 positions match TRBD2. CDR1 and CDR2 from the germline V gene are SNHLY and FYNNEI. After removal of 6 bases from V and 4 bases from J, the junction contained 6 bases not matched to a gene. The CDR3 contains 14 residues. The CDR3 region is CASRRLASYNEQFF. CDR3 in DNA: TGTGCCAGCAGGCGACTAGCCTCATACAATGAGCAGTTCTTC.

This sequence joins TRBV23-1 and TRBJ2-7, with D unclear. TRBV23-1 is designated an ORF whose function remains uncertain. The V and J ends lost 9 bases and 4 bases respectively, with 4 bases between them. The CDR3 extends over 9 amino acids. The CDR3 nucleotides read TGCGCCAGGTTATACGAGCAGTACTTC. This translates into CARLYEQYF.

V is TRBV7-6 and J is TRBJ2-6, with 9 positions matching TRBD1. CDR3 length: 18 amino acids. Germline CDR1 is SGHVS and CDR2 is FNYEAQ. J gave up 0 bases and V 5 bases, and 8 bases lay outside the gene matches. The DNA for the CDR3 is TGTGCCAGCAGCCCCAGGGACAGGGCTTACTCTGGGGCCAACGTCCTGACTTTC. It is translated as CASSPRDRAYSGANVLTF.

V is TRBV11-2 and J is TRBJ1-5; D is ambiguous. The CDR3 is 14 amino acids. The V end was cut by 5 bases, the J end by 0 bases, with 8 bases between. Germline assignment: CDR1 SGHAT and CDR2 FQNNGV. The CDR3 DNA sequence: TGTGCCAGCAGCACCACGGATAGCAATCAGCCCCAGCATTTT. Encoded protein: CASSTTDSNQPQHF.

V is TRBV5-1 and J is TRBJ2-3, with D possibly TRBD1 on 5 matching bases. V was trimmed by 4 bases and J by 2 bases, leaving 23 bases between them. The CDR3 sequence is 18 residues long. Germline-derived CDR1 and CDR2 are SGHRS and YFSETQ. In nucleotides, the CDR3 is TGCGCCAGCAGCCTTGGGGCTGGCTCAGGAGCTAACACAGATACGCAGTATTTT. Amino acid sequence: CASSLGAGSGANTDTQYF.

This chain joins TRBV5-5 and TRBJ1-4; TRBD1 matches 7 bases. Germline V gives CDR1 SGHKS, CDR2 YYEKEE (reference sequence). The ends lost 4 bases at V and 8 bases at J; junction bases unmatched: 11. There are 15 residues in the CDR3. CDR3 DNA: TGTGCCAGCAGCCCTGGGACAGTGATAGGGGAAAAACTGTTTTTT. This encodes CASSPGTVIGEKLFF.

The chain has TRBV30 and TRBJ1-2; D might be TRBD1 (6 bases). The CDR3 loop spans 11 amino acids. CDR1 and CDR2 (germline): GTSNPN, SVGIG (reference sequence). The V gene lost 3 bases and the J gene lost 6 bases, with 8 bases spanning the gap. The CDR3 DNA sequence: TGTGCCTGGAGCGGGGGCCATGGCTACACCTTC. Translation: CAWSGGHGYTF.

The chain employs TRBV28 and TRBJ1-4, with a possible D match to TRBD1 (5 bases). Trimming left V 6 bases short and J 5 bases short, with 19 bases between. This CDR3 is built from 16 residues. CDR1 is MDHEN and CDR2 is SYDVKM in the germline V gene. The CDR3 is CASRFPGPLGNEKLFF. In nucleotides, the CDR3 is TGTGCCAGCAGATTCCCGGGGCCCCTGGGGAATGAAAAACTGTTTTTT.